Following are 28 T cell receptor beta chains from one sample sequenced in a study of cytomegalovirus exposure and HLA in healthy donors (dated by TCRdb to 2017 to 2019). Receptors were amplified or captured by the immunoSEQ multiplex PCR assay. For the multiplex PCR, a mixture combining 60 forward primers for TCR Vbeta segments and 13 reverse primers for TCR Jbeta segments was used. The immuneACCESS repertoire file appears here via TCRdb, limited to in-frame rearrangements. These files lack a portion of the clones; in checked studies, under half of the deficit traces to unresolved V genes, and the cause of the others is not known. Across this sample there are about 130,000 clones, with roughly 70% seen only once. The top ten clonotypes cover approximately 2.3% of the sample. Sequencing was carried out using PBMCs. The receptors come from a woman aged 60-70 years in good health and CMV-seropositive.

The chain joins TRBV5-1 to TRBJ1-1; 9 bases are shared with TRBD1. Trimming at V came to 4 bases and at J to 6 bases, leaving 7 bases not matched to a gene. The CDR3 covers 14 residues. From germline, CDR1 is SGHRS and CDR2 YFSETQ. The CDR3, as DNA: TGCGCCAGCAGCAAACAAGACAGGGGGGCTGAAGCTTTCTTT. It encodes CASSKQDRGAEAFF.

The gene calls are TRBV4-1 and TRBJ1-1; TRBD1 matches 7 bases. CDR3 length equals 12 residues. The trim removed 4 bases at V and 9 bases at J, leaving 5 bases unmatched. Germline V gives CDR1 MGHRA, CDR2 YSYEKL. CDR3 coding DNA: TGCGCCAGCAGCCGGGAACAGGGGAAAGCTTTCTTT. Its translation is CASSREQGKAFF.

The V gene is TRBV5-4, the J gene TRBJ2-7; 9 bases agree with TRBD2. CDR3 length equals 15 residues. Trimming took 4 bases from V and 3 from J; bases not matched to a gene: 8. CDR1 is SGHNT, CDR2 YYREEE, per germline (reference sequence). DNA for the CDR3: TGTGCCAGCAGCCCGTCGGGTAGCGGGAGCTACGAGCAGTACTTC. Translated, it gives CASSPSGSGSYEQYF.

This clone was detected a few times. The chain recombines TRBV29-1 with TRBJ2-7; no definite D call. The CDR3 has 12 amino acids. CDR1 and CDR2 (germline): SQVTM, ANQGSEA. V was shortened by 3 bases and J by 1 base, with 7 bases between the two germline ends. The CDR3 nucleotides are TGCAGCGTTGAGGGCGATTCCTACGAGCAGTACTTC. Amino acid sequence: CSVEGDSYEQYF.

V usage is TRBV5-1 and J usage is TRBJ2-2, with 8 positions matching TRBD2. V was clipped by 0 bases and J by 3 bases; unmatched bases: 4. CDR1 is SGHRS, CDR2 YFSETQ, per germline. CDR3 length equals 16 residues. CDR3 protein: CASSLVSGTYTGELFF. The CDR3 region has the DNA TGCGCCAGCAGCTTGGTTAGCGGGACCTACACCGGGGAGCTGTTTTTT.

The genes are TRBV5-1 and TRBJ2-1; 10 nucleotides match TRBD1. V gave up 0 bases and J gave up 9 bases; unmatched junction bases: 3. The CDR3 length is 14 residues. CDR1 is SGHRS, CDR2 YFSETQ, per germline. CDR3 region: CASSLGTGGREQFF. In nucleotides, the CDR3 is TGCGCCAGCAGCTTGGGGACAGGGGGTCGTGAGCAGTTCTTC. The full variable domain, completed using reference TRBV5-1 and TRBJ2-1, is KAGVTQTPRYLIKTRGQQVTLSCSPISGHRSVSWYQQTPGQGLQFLFEYFSETQRNKGNFPGRFSGRQFSNSRSEMNVSTLELGDSALYLCASSLGTGGREQFFGPGTRLTVL.

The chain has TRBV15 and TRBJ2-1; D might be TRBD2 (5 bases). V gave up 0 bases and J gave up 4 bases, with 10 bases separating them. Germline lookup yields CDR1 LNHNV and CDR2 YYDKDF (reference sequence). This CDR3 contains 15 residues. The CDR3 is CATSRDQRPYNEQFF. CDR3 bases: TGTGCCACCAGCAGAGATCAGCGGCCGTACAATGAGCAGTTCTTC.

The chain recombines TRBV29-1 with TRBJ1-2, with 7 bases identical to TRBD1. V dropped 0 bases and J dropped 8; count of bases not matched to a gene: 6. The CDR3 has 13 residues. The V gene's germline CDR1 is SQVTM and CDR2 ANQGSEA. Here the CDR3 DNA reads TGCAGCGTTGAAGAATCCTCACAGGGGGGCTACACCTTC. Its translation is CSVEESSQGGYTF.

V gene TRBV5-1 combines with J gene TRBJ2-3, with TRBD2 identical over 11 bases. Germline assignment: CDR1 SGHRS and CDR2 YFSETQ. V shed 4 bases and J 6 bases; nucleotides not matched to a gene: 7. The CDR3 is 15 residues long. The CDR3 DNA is TGCGCCAGCAGCGTGACTAGCGGGACCGCGGATACGCAGTATTTT. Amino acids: CASSVTSGTADTQYF.

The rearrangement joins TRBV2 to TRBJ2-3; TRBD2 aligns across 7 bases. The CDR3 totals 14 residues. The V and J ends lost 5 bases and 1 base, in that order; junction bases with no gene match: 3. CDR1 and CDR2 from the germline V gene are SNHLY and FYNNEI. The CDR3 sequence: CASSPTSGTDTQYF. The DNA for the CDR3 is TGTGCCAGCAGTCCCACTAGCGGCACAGATACGCAGTATTTT.

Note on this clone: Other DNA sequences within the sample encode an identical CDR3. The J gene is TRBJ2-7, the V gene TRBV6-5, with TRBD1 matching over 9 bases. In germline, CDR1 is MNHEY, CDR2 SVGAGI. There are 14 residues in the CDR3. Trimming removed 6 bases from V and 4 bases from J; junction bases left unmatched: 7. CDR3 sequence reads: CASSPGTGRYEQYF. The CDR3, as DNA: TGTGCCAGCAGCCCCGGGACAGGGAGATACGAGCAGTACTTC.

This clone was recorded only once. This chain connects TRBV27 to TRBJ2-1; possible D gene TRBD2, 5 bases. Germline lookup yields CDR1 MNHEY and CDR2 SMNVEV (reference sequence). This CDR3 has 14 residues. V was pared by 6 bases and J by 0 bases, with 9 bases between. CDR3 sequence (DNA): TGTGCCAGCAGGAGGGAATTCTCCTACAATGAGCAGTTCTTC. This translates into CASRREFSYNEQFF.

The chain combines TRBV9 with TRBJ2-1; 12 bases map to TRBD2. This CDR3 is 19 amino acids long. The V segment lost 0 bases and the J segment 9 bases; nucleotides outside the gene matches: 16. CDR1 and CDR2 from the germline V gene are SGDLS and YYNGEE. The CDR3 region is CASSVAGLLASGRGGEQFF. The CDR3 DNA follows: TGTGCCAGCAGCGTAGCGGGCCTTCTTGCTAGCGGGAGGGGCGGTGAGCAGTTCTTC.

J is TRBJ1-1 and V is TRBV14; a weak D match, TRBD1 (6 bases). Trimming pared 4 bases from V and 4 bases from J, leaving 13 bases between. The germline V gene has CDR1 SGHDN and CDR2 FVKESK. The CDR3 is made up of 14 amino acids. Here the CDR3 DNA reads TGTGCCAGCAGCCTAGCAGGGGCGAGCACTGAAGCTTTCTTT. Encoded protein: CASSLAGASTEAFF.

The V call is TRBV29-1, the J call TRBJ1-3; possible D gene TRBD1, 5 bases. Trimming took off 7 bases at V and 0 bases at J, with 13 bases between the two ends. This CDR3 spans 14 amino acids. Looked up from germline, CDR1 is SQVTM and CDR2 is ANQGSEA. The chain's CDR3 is CSAARDSSGNTIYF. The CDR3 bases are TGCAGCGCCGCCAGGGACTCCTCTGGAAACACCATATATTTT.

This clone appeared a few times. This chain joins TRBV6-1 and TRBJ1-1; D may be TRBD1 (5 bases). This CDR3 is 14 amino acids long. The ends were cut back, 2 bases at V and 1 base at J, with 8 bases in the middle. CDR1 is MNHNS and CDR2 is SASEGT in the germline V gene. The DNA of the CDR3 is TGTGCCAGCAGTGAACAGGGAAGGAACACTGAAGCTTTCTTT. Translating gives CASSEQGRNTEAFF.

In nucleotides, the CDR3 is TGTGCCAGCAGCTCCTGGGGGGGGGATTCGGCTTTCTTT. It specifies CASSSWGGDSAFF. The J gene is TRBJ1-1, the V gene TRBV7-2; tentatively, D is TRBD1 (5 bases). The V gene lost 4 bases and the J gene lost 11 bases, with 17 bases spanning the gap. CDR1 SGHTA and CDR2 FQGNSA come from the germline V gene. The CDR3 is 13 amino acids.

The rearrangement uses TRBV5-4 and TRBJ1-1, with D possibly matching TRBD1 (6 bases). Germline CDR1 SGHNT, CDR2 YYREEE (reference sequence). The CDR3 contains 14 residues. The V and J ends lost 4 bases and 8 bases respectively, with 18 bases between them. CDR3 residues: CASSPPGQRKEAFF. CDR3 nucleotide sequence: TGTGCCAGCAGCCCCCCCGGACAGCGAAAAGAAGCTTTCTTT.

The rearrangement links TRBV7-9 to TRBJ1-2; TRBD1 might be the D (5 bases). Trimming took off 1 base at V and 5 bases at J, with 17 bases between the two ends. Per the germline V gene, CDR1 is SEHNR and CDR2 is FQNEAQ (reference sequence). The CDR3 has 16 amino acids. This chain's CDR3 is CASSLDNKGRFYGYTF. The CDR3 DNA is TGTGCCAGCAGCTTAGACAACAAGGGGCGCTTTTATGGCTACACCTTC.

The CDR3 loop is CAIFRTRNRGGEQYF. The CDR3 nucleotides read TGTGCCATCTTCCGGACCCGAAATAGGGGGGGGGAGCAGTACTTC. V usage is TRBV6-4 and J usage is TRBJ2-7, with a weak D call TRBD2 (7 bases). The CDR3 is made up of 15 amino acids. V was pared by 10 bases and J by 7 bases, with 26 bases between. The germline CDR1 and CDR2 sequences are MRHNA and SNTAGT.

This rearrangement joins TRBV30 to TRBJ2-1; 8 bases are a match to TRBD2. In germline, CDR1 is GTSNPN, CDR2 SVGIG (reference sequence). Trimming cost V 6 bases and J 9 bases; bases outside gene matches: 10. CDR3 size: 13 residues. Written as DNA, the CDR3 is TGTGCCTGCCCCGGGACTAGTTCGTGTGAGCAGTTCTTC. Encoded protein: CACPGTSSCEQFF.

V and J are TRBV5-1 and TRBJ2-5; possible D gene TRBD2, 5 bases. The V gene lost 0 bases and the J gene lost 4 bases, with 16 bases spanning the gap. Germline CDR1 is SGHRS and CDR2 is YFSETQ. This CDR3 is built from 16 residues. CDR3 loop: CASSLGERPAAETQYF. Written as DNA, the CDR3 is TGCGCCAGCAGCTTGGGGGAAAGACCAGCGGCAGAGACCCAGTACTTC.

CDR3 DNA: TGTGCCAGCAGCGAGACCCCTCTAGAGTTTGAGCAGTTCTTC. Amino acids: CASSETPLEFEQFF. J is TRBJ2-1 and V is TRBV9; D remains unclear. V lost 3 bases to trimming and J lost 9 bases, with 16 bases between them. The CDR3 is 14 residues long. Germline values: CDR1 SGDLS, CDR2 YYNGEE.

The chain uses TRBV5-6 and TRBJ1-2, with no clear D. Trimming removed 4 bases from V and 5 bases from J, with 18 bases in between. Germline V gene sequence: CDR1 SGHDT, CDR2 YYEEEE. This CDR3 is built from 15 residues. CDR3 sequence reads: CASSLGRPDDYGYTF. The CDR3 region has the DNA TGTGCCAGCAGCCTGGGCAGGCCGGATGATTATGGCTACACCTTC.

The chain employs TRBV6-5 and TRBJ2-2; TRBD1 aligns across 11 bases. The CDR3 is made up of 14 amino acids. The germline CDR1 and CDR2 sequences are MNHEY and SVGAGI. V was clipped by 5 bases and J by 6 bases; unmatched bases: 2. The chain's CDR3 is CASSLGQGAGELFF. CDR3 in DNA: TGTGCCAGCAGTCTGGGACAGGGGGCCGGGGAGCTGTTTTTT.

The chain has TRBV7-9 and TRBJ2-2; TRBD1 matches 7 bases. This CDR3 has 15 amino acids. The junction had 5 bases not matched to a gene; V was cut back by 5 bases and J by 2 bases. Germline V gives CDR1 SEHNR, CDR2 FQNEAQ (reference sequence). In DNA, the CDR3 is TGTGCCAGCAGCATCGGACAGGCTAACACCGGGGAGCTGTTTTTT. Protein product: CASSIGQANTGELFF.

The CDR3 DNA sequence: TGCGCCAGCAGTGGGTCCGGGGGCTCCTACAATGAGCAGTTCTTC. The encoded protein is CASSGSGGSYNEQFF. V gene TRBV10-1 combines with J gene TRBJ2-1, with D possibly matching TRBD2 (6 bases). Germline V CDR1 and CDR2: WNHNN, SYGVQD (reference sequence). Trimming shortened V by 4 bases and J by 0 bases, and 10 bases separated the two germline ends. CDR3 length: 15 amino acids.

The CDR3 reads CASSSGGDPRQPQHF. The CDR3 nucleotides read TGTGCCAGCAGCTCCGGCGGGGATCCGCGACAGCCCCAGCATTTT. The chain combines TRBV11-2 with TRBJ1-5; D unresolved. There are 15 residues in the CDR3. Trimming removed 4 bases at V and 7 bases at J, with 17 bases between. Germline V gene lookup returns CDR1 SGHAT and CDR2 FQNNGV.